Following are 23 T cell receptor beta chains from one sample sequenced in a study of cytomegalovirus exposure and HLA in healthy donors. Primers for the PCR totalled 60 Vbeta and 13 Jbeta. Using immunoSEQ multiplex PCR, the repertoire was profiled, and TCRdb retains in-frame clones only, with some absent. The sample carries about 110,000 clones, about two thirds recorded once. Sequenced: PBMCs. The source is a female donor in good health and CMV-seronegative.

The chain carries TRBV5-1 and TRBJ2-1; D is perhaps TRBD2 (6 bases). The CDR3 totals 16 residues. Germline loops: CDR1 SGHRS, CDR2 YFSETQ. Trimming cost V 0 bases and J 2 bases, with 12 bases left between them. The CDR3 DNA follows: TGCGCCAGCAGCTTGGTGTCGGCGGGGCCCTACAATGAGCAGTTCTTC. This sequence encodes CASSLVSAGPYNEQFF.

This clone was detected only a few times. V is TRBV2 and J is TRBJ1-4, with D possibly matching TRBD1 (6 bases). Germline lookup yields CDR1 SNHLY and CDR2 FYNNEI. Trimming took off 1 base at V and 7 bases at J, with 13 bases between the two ends. The CDR3 is 15 residues long. The DNA for the CDR3 is TGTGCCAGCAGTGAAGTTGGGGGCGTGGGTGAAAAACTGTTTTTT. It encodes CASSEVGGVGEKLFF.

This chain uses TRBV10-1 with TRBJ1-5; TRBD1 is a possible D gene (6 bases). V was cut by 5 bases and J by 7 bases, with 12 bases left in between. The CDR3 extends over 13 amino acids. The germline CDR1 and CDR2 sequences are WNHNN and SYGVQD (reference sequence). The CDR3 sequence is CASSTGIGQPQHF. The CDR3 DNA reads as TGCGCCAGCAGTACAGGGATCGGGCAGCCCCAGCATTTT.

The chain employs TRBV18 and TRBJ2-1; D gene unclear. Germline CDR1 KGHSH, CDR2 LQKENI. CDR3 length: 15 amino acids. Trimming took 2 bases from V and 0 from J, leaving 8 bases between them. CDR3 amino acids: CASSPAMSSYNEQFF. As DNA, the CDR3 is TGTGCCAGCTCACCAGCAATGAGCTCCTACAATGAGCAGTTCTTC. The variable domain in full, with the rest retrieved from reference TRBV18 and TRBJ2-1, is NAGVMQNPRHLVRRRGQEARLRCSPMKGHSHVYWYRQLPEEGLKFMVYLQKENIIDESGMPKERFSAEFPKEGPSILRIQQVVRGDSAAYFCASSPAMSSYNEQFFGPGTRLTVL.

The J gene is TRBJ2-2, the V gene TRBV5-1; 12 nucleotides line up with TRBD2. J lost 6 bases, V lost 3 bases, and 6 bases had no gene match. CDR3 size: 16 residues. The germline V gene encodes CDR1 SGHRS and CDR2 YFSETQ. The CDR3 nucleotides read TGCGCCAGCAGCTCAGGACTAGCGGGAAGGGCCGGGGAGCTGTTTTTT. It specifies CASSSGLAGRAGELFF.

V and J are TRBV25-1 and TRBJ2-7; a weak D match, TRBD1 (5 bases). The V and J ends lost 6 bases and 2 bases respectively, with 11 bases between them. Germline lookup yields CDR1 MGHDK and CDR2 SYGVNS. This CDR3 is built from 13 residues. For the CDR3, the DNA is TGTGCCAGCAGCCCCACAGGAACCTACGAGCAGTACTTC. Protein product: CASSPTGTYEQYF.

This clone has a handful of counts. The CDR3 reads CASSIDGHSGNTGELFF. DNA for the CDR3: TGTGCCAGTAGTATCGACGGACACTCAGGGAACACCGGGGAGCTGTTTTTT. The V call is TRBV19, the J call TRBJ2-2; D possibly corresponds to TRBD1 (5 bases). V was cut by 3 bases and J by 1 base, with 15 bases left in between. This CDR3 region has 17 residues. From germline, CDR1 is LNHDA and CDR2 SQIVND (reference sequence).

V gene TRBV4-2 combines with J gene TRBJ1-2; weak D call: TRBD1 (6 bases). With 5 bases removed from V and 3 bases from J, the gap between germline ends came to 16 bases. The CDR3 extends over 15 amino acids. Germline loops: CDR1 LGHNA, CDR2 YNFKEQ. CDR3 coding DNA: TGTGCCAGCAGCATCCTTCGACAGGACGACTATGGCTACACCTTC. Protein: CASSILRQDDYGYTF.

J is TRBJ2-2 and V is TRBV7-9, with TRBD2 identical over 15 bases. V gave up 2 bases and J gave up 7 bases; unmatched junction bases: 8. The length of the CDR3 is 18 residues. CDR1 SEHNR and CDR2 FQNEAQ come from the germline V gene (reference sequence). In DNA form, the CDR3 reads TGTGCCAGCAGCTTACTCAAGGGGACTAGCGGGAGGTACGGGGAGCTGTTTTTT. It is translated as CASSLLKGTSGRYGELFF.

This clone was found once. The chain joins TRBV5-1 to TRBJ2-1; 12 bases map to TRBD2. The CDR3 has 17 amino acids. In germline, CDR1 is SGHRS, CDR2 YFSETQ. V was clipped by 2 bases and J by 5 bases; unmatched bases: 8. The CDR3 region has the DNA TGCGCCAGCAGCTTTACTACGACTAGCGGGAGAAACAATGAGCAGTTCTTC. Translating gives CASSFTTTSGRNNEQFF.

The chain recombines TRBV27 with TRBJ1-5, with 9 bases aligning to TRBD1. The CDR3 runs to 17 residues. The germline V gene encodes CDR1 MNHEY and CDR2 SMNVEV (reference sequence). V lost 5 bases to trimming and J lost 8 bases; unmatched junction nucleotides: 16. The CDR3 loop reads CASSPITVTGGSEPQHF. DNA of the CDR3: TGTGCCAGCAGTCCTATTACGGTGACAGGGGGGAGTGAGCCCCAGCATTTT.

This chain uses TRBV18 with TRBJ1-1; 9 nucleotides agree with TRBD1. J lost 4 bases, V lost 2 bases, and 8 bases had no gene match. CDR1 and CDR2 (germline): KGHSH, LQKENI. The CDR3 length is 16 residues. The CDR3 sequence is CASSPRDRVRGTEAFF. The CDR3 DNA follows: TGTGCCAGCTCACCAAGGGACAGGGTACGTGGCACTGAAGCTTTCTTT.

The chain joins TRBV5-3 to TRBJ2-7, with 9 positions matching TRBD1. TRBV5-3 is given ORF status, its function remaining uncertain. The trim removed 1 base at V and 0 bases at J, leaving 11 bases unmatched. The CDR3 length is 18 residues. CDR3 sequence (DNA): TGTGCCAGAAGCTTGCGGGACAGGGTTTTTCAAGTCTCCTACGAGCAGTACTTC. Amino acids: CARSLRDRVFQVSYEQYF.

The chain uses TRBV27 and TRBJ2-3, with 7 positions matching TRBD2. Germline loops: CDR1 MNHEY, CDR2 SMNVEV (reference sequence). Trimming removed 6 bases from V and 0 bases from J; junction bases left unmatched: 9. The CDR3 is 16 residues long. DNA of the CDR3: TGTGCCAGCAGGCGCGGAGCGGGATCGAGCACAGATACGCAGTATTTT. Its protein product is CASRRGAGSSTDTQYF.

The V and J genes are TRBV18 and TRBJ2-1, with D maybe TRBD1 (5 bases). Germline V CDR1 and CDR2: KGHSH, LQKENI. With 3 bases removed from V and 5 bases from J, the gap between germline ends came to 8 bases. The CDR3 covers 13 residues. The CDR3 nucleotides read TGTGCCAGCTCACCCCCGGACAACAATGAGCAGTTCTTC. Translation gives CASSPPDNNEQFF.

This clone was counted a few times. The genes are TRBV19 and TRBJ2-1; D possibly corresponds to TRBD2 (6 bases). V dropped 3 bases and J dropped 5 bases, with 14 bases sitting between them. Germline CDR1 is LNHDA and CDR2 is SQIVND (reference sequence). The CDR3 loop spans 15 amino acids. This chain's CDR3 is CASSIEAGRHNEQFF. The CDR3 DNA is TGTGCCAGTAGTATTGAGGCGGGACGTCACAATGAGCAGTTCTTC.

The chain carries TRBV4-1 and TRBJ1-3; the match to TRBD1 covers 8 bases. Germline CDR1 reads MGHRA; CDR2 reads YSYEKL. The CDR3 covers 17 residues. V lost 1 base and J lost 2; bases outside the gene matches: 7. This CDR3 reads CASSQVPRGLAGNTIYF. DNA for the CDR3: TGCGCCAGCAGCCAAGTCCCCAGGGGGCTGGCTGGAAACACCATATATTTT.

This chain uses TRBV7-8 with TRBJ1-2; D is unclear. The CDR3 loop spans 14 amino acids. V lost 3 bases and J lost 4, with 12 bases in between. The V gene's germline CDR1 is SGHVS and CDR2 FQNEAQ. Here the CDR3 reads CASSLVRNSYGYTF. CDR3 DNA sequence: TGTGCCAGCAGCTTGGTCCGTAACAGCTATGGCTACACCTTC. The whole variable domain, filled in from reference TRBV7-8 and TRBJ1-2, reads GAGVSQSPRYKVAKRGQDVALRCDPISGHVSLFWYQQALGQGPEFLTYFQNEAQLDKSGLPSDRFFAERPEGSVSTLKIQRTQQEDSAVYLCASSLVRNSYGYTFGSGTRLTVV.

The chain uses TRBV4-1 and TRBJ1-4; tentatively, D is TRBD1 (6 bases). This CDR3 has 15 residues. V gave up 6 bases and J gave up 8 bases, with 19 bases separating them. The germline V gene has CDR1 MGHRA and CDR2 YSYEKL. Here the CDR3 reads CASRHPGGGAEKLFF. Written as DNA, the CDR3 is TGCGCCAGCAGACACCCAGGTGGGGGCGCGGAAAAACTGTTTTTT.

This clone has a handful of counts. The chain is built from TRBV2 and TRBJ2-5; D is unresolved. The CDR3 is 15 residues long. Germline CDR1 SNHLY, CDR2 FYNNEI. V gave up 0 bases and J gave up 3 bases, with 11 bases separating them. CDR3: CASSEALVYKETQYF. Written as DNA, the CDR3 is TGTGCCAGCAGTGAAGCGCTAGTCTATAAAGAGACCCAGTACTTC.

This chain uses TRBV10-3 with TRBJ2-2; 10 nucleotides align to TRBD2. There are 16 residues in the CDR3. The J segment lost 6 bases and the V segment lost 0 bases, leaving 4 bases of the junction unmatched. CDR1 ENHRY and CDR2 SYGVKD come from the germline V gene. The CDR3 sequence: CAISESSGRGAGELFF. In nucleotides, the CDR3 is TGTGCCATCAGTGAGTCAAGCGGGAGGGGAGCCGGGGAGCTGTTTTTT.

The chain employs TRBV9 and TRBJ1-2; D gene ambiguous. Per the germline V gene, CDR1 is SGDLS and CDR2 is YYNGEE. This CDR3 contains 16 residues. Between the trimmed V and J ends, which lost 0 bases and 3 bases, there was a span of 15 bases. DNA of the CDR3: TGTGCCAGCAGCGTAGATCCGGGTGGCACCTACTATGGCTACACCTTC. Translating it yields CASSVDPGGTYYGYTF.

The chain recombines TRBV7-6 with TRBJ2-7; D remains ambiguous. The V gene's germline CDR1 is SGHVS and CDR2 FNYEAQ. CDR3 length equals 12 residues. V shed 4 bases and J shed 6 bases, with 10 bases lying between them. CDR3 nucleotide sequence: TGTGCCAGCAGCTCAGAGGCACGCGAGCAGTACTTC. It codes for CASSSEAREQYF. The whole variable domain, filled in from reference TRBV7-6 and TRBJ2-7, reads GAGVSQSPRYKVTKRGQDVALRCDPISGHVSLYWYRQALGQGPEFLTYFNYEAQQDKSGLPNDRFSAERPEGSISTLTIQRTEQRDSAMYRCASSSEAREQYFGPGTRLTVT.